These 30 T cell receptor beta chains were sequenced from one sample in a study of cytomegalovirus exposure and HLA in healthy donors. Data came from immunoSEQ multiplex PCR; TCRdb stores just in-frame clones and leaves some out. The sample contains around 200,000 clones, around 88% of which appear only once. The sample was PBMCs. The receptor source for this set is a woman aged 18-30 years in good health and CMV-seronegative.

As for this clone: Other nucleotide sequences in the sample specify the same CDR3. The V gene is TRBV30, the J gene TRBJ2-7; 11 nucleotides agree with TRBD2. In germline, CDR1 is GTSNPN, CDR2 SVGIG (reference sequence). The CDR3 is made up of 13 amino acids. Trimming took 3 bases from V and 3 from J; bases not matched to a gene: 1. The CDR3 bases are TGTGCCTGGAGGCTAGCGGGAGGCTACGAGCAGTACTTC. It translates to CAWRLAGGYEQYF.

This chain connects TRBV14 to TRBJ1-2; 8 positions agree with TRBD1. The CDR3 has 14 amino acids. Germline CDR1 and CDR2: SGHDN and FVKESK. Trimming cost V 2 bases and J 3 bases; bases outside gene matches: 2. This CDR3 is CASSQPGQDYGYTF. CDR3 coding DNA: TGTGCCAGCAGCCAACCGGGACAGGACTATGGCTACACCTTC.

This clone came up once. This chain joins TRBV5-6 and TRBJ2-7; possibly TRBD2 for D (6 bases). V shed 0 bases and J shed 6 bases, with 10 bases lying between them. Germline assignment: CDR1 SGHDT and CDR2 YYEEEE. The CDR3 length is 13 residues. As DNA, the CDR3 is TGTGCCAGCAGCTTGGGCGTGGGGGGCGAGCAGTACTTC. It codes for CASSLGVGGEQYF.

The chain links TRBV19 to TRBJ1-1, with TRBD1 identical over 8 bases. Germline assignment: CDR1 LNHDA and CDR2 SQIVND (reference sequence). The V and J ends lost 5 bases and 4 bases, in that order; junction bases with no gene match: 6. This CDR3 is built from 14 residues. Here the CDR3 DNA reads TGTGCCAGTAGTGGCCAGGGGGCAGGCACTGAAGCTTTCTTT. Its protein product is CASSGQGAGTEAFF.

This chain connects TRBV5-8 to TRBJ2-7; a possible D gene is TRBD1 (5 bases). The CDR3 has 15 amino acids. Trimming removed 3 bases from V and 5 bases from J, with 18 bases in between. Looked up from germline, CDR1 is SGHTS and CDR2 is YDEGEE. CDR3 DNA sequence: TGTGCCAGCAGCTCCTCCCAGGGTTTATTCCACGAGCAGTACTTC. It translates to CASSSSQGLFHEQYF.

The chain combines TRBV28 with TRBJ1-5, with D perhaps TRBD1 (6 bases). From germline, CDR1 is MDHEN and CDR2 SYDVKM. CDR3 length: 13 amino acids. Trimming shortened V by 2 bases and J by 6 bases, and 8 bases separated the two germline ends. CDR3 loop: CASSLQGSQPQHF. In DNA, the CDR3 is TGTGCCAGCAGTTTACAGGGGAGTCAGCCCCAGCATTTT.

This sequence joins TRBV28 and TRBJ1-5, with a tentative D call TRBD1 (6 bases). This CDR3 region has 11 residues. Germline CDR1 is MDHEN and CDR2 is SYDVKM. V dropped 5 bases and J dropped 9 bases, with 8 bases sitting between them. The CDR3: CASSPRGPQHF. Written as DNA, the CDR3 is TGTGCCAGCAGTCCCAGGGGGCCCCAGCATTTT.

This rearrangement joins TRBV7-2 to TRBJ1-1; D might be TRBD1 (6 bases). Germline V gene lookup returns CDR1 SGHTA and CDR2 FQGNSA. V lost 4 bases and J 4 bases, leaving 13 bases between the germline ends. The CDR3 spans 14 residues. The CDR3: CASSWNRVGTEAFF. The CDR3 region has the DNA TGTGCCAGCAGCTGGAACAGGGTGGGCACTGAAGCTTTCTTT. The entire variable domain, with the rest obtained from reference TRBV7-2 and TRBJ1-1, is as follows: GAGVSQSPSNKVTEKGKDVELRCDPISGHTALYWYRQSLGQGLEFLIYFQGNSAPDKSGLPSDRFSAERTGGSVSTLTIQRTQQEDSAVYLCASSWNRVGTEAFFGQGTRLTVV.

The V call is TRBV19, the J call TRBJ2-1; possibly TRBD2 for D (6 bases). CDR1 is LNHDA, CDR2 SQIVND, per germline (reference sequence). This CDR3 is built from 16 residues. Deletions cut 3 bases from V and 0 bases from J, with 12 bases between. DNA of the CDR3: TGTGCCAGTAGTATCGCGGCGGGAACCTCCTACAATGAGCAGTTCTTC. It yields the protein CASSIAAGTSYNEQFF.

This clone was detected a few times. This chain joins TRBV6-1 and TRBJ2-7; TRBD2 matches 12 bases. The CDR3 runs to 13 residues. The J segment lost 3 bases and the V segment lost 6 bases, leaving 0 bases of the junction unmatched. The V gene's germline CDR1 is MNHNS and CDR2 SASEGT. The CDR3 sequence: CASRGLAGYEQYF. The CDR3 DNA follows: TGTGCCAGCAGGGGACTAGCGGGCTACGAGCAGTACTTC.

This chain links TRBV5-4 with TRBJ2-5; the match to TRBD2 covers 7 bases. The V segment lost 1 base and the J segment 3 bases; nucleotides outside the gene matches: 3. Germline-derived CDR1 and CDR2 are SGHNT and YYREEE (reference sequence). This CDR3 contains 14 residues. The CDR3 DNA reads TGTGCCAGCAGCTTGTGGGGGGGGGAAGAGACCCAGTACTTC. This sequence encodes CASSLWGGEETQYF. Drawing the rest from reference TRBV5-4 and TRBJ2-5, the complete variable domain is ETGVTQSPTHLIKTRGQQVTLRCSSQSGHNTVSWYQQALGQGPQFIFQYYREEENGRGNFPPRFSGLQFPNYSSELNVNALELDDSALYLCASSLWGGEETQYFGPGTRLLVL.

V gene TRBV5-1 combines with J gene TRBJ1-2, with 10 nucleotides matching TRBD1. The V gene end was trimmed by 7 bases and the J gene end by 5 bases; junction bases not matched to a gene: 8. This CDR3 has 14 amino acids. CDR1 SGHRS and CDR2 YFSETQ come from the germline V gene. This chain's CDR3 is CASGTGTGAYGYTF. In DNA form, the CDR3 reads TGCGCCAGCGGGACCGGGACAGGGGCGTATGGCTACACCTTC.

This rearrangement joins TRBV5-1 to TRBJ2-3, with 7 positions matching TRBD2. The CDR3 extends over 15 amino acids. The germline CDR1 and CDR2 sequences are SGHRS and YFSETQ. V shed 2 bases, J shed 4 bases, and the junction held 7 bases outside the gene matches. The CDR3 DNA sequence: TGCGCCAGCAGCTTCGGTGAGGGAGGGCCAGATACGCAGTATTTT. Residues: CASSFGEGGPDTQYF.

The chain couples TRBV2 to TRBJ2-7, with 7 nucleotides matching TRBD1. Germline loops: CDR1 SNHLY, CDR2 FYNNEI. The CDR3 is 14 residues long. Trimming took 8 bases from V and 5 from J; bases not matched to a gene: 12. CDR3 in amino acids: CASSKGASYNEQYF. The DNA of the CDR3 is TGTGCCAGCTCGAAGGGGGCTAGTTATAACGAGCAGTACTTC.

The chain uses TRBV5-4 and TRBJ1-2, with TRBD1 identical over 7 bases. The V gene end was trimmed by 5 bases and the J gene end by 7 bases; junction bases not matched to a gene: 11. Per the germline V gene, CDR1 is SGHNT and CDR2 is YYREEE (reference sequence). This CDR3 contains 14 residues. The CDR3 protein is CASSAVGTAGGYTF. CDR3 bases: TGTGCCAGCAGTGCCGTTGGGACAGCTGGTGGCTACACCTTC.

The CDR3 reads CASSDGDGGFNEQFF. CDR3 DNA sequence: TGTGCCAGCAGTGATGGAGACGGTGGCTTCAATGAGCAGTTCTTC. V usage is TRBV6-1 and J usage is TRBJ2-1, with D unclear. The germline V gene has CDR1 MNHNS and CDR2 SASEGT. The CDR3 is made up of 15 amino acids. Trimming removed 3 bases at V and 6 bases at J, with 15 bases between.

V gene TRBV27 combines with J gene TRBJ2-7; TRBD1 matches 8 bases. Germline V gene sequence: CDR1 MNHEY, CDR2 SMNVEV (reference sequence). Germline trimming cut 2 bases from V and 6 bases from J; bases unmatched to any gene: 6. The CDR3 loop spans 14 amino acids. The CDR3 DNA is TGTGCCAGCAGTTTAACAGGGGGTCTAGGCGAGCAGTACTTC. It codes for CASSLTGGLGEQYF.

The CDR3 spells CASSVAGSVVDTQYF. In nucleotides, the CDR3 is TGTGCCAGCAGCGTAGCCGGGAGCGTCGTAGATACGCAGTATTTT. J is TRBJ2-3 and V is TRBV9; TRBD2 might be the D (6 bases). Germline values: CDR1 SGDLS, CDR2 YYNGEE. This CDR3 contains 15 residues. V was cut by 0 bases and J by 5 bases, with 13 bases left in between. Full variable domain (rest looked up from reference TRBV9 and TRBJ2-3): DSGVTQTPKHLITATGQRVTLRCSPRSGDLSVYWYQQSLDQGLQFLIQYYNGEERAKGNILERFSAQQFPDLHSELNLSSLELGDSALYFCASSVAGSVVDTQYFGPGTRLTVL.

This clone was counted between two and nine times. CDR3 bases: TGCGCCAGCAGCTTGGTTGCCTCCGGGAACACTGAAGCTTTCTTT. This translates into CASSLVASGNTEAFF. The J gene is TRBJ1-1, the V gene TRBV5-1; unclear D gene. The CDR3 is 15 amino acids. The germline V and J ends were trimmed by 0 bases and 1 base, with 10 bases remaining between them. CDR1 SGHRS and CDR2 YFSETQ come from the germline V gene.

The J gene is TRBJ2-7, the V gene TRBV6-6, with D perhaps TRBD2 (5 bases). CDR1 and CDR2 (germline): MNHNY, SVGAGI (reference sequence). This CDR3 region has 16 residues. The V and J ends lost 6 bases and 2 bases respectively, with 20 bases between them. The CDR3 spells CASRDDYRGSPYEQYF. The CDR3 bases are TGTGCCAGCAGGGACGATTACCGAGGGAGTCCCTACGAGCAGTACTTC.

The chain uses TRBV11-2 and TRBJ2-3, with no clear D. This CDR3 is built from 16 residues. V was trimmed by 1 base and J by 2 bases, leaving 13 bases between them. Germline V CDR1 and CDR2: SGHAT, FQNNGV. This CDR3 is CASSLATEPNTDTQYF. The CDR3 nucleotides read TGTGCCAGCAGCTTAGCCACGGAGCCGAACACAGATACGCAGTATTTT.

CDR3 DNA: TGTGCCAGCAGTGGACTAGCGCAAGAGCAGTACTTC. Amino acid sequence: CASSGLAQEQYF. The V call is TRBV25-1, the J call TRBJ2-7, with 8 bases identical to TRBD2. The V segment lost 4 bases and the J segment 7 bases; nucleotides outside the gene matches: 3. The CDR3 is 12 amino acids. CDR1 and CDR2 from the germline V gene are MGHDK and SYGVNS.

In DNA form, the CDR3 reads TGTGCCAGCAGTCCCAAACTCCGAGAGACCCAGTACTTC. It encodes CASSPKLRETQYF. The chain uses TRBV28 and TRBJ2-5; no clear D. Germline V lookup: CDR1 MDHEN, CDR2 SYDVKM. CDR3 length: 13 amino acids. V lost 5 bases, J lost 4 bases, and 11 bases lay in between.

The chain joins TRBV5-4 to TRBJ2-3; 12 bases align to TRBD2. Germline loops: CDR1 SGHNT, CDR2 YYREEE (reference sequence). Trimming at V came to 5 bases and at J to 4 bases, leaving 17 bases not matched to a gene. This CDR3 is 19 amino acids long. CDR3 loop: CASRSDLAGGSWAPDTQYF. Here the CDR3 DNA reads TGTGCCAGCAGGTCCGACCTAGCGGGAGGGTCATGGGCACCAGATACGCAGTATTTT.

The V call is TRBV25-1, the J call TRBJ2-3; possibly TRBD2 for D (5 bases). CDR3 length: 16 residues. Germline V gene lookup returns CDR1 MGHDK and CDR2 SYGVNS. V was trimmed by 1 base and J by 3 bases, leaving 14 bases between them. The CDR3 DNA follows: TGTGCCAGCAGTGAATCGCGCGGGTGGGGAACAGATACGCAGTATTTT. Protein sequence: CASSESRGWGTDTQYF.

This sequence joins TRBV5-4 and TRBJ1-1, with D tentatively TRBD1 (5 bases). Germline V gene sequence: CDR1 SGHNT, CDR2 YYREEE (reference sequence). V shed 4 bases and J shed 1 base, with 11 bases lying between them. The CDR3 runs 14 residues. CDR3 sequence (DNA): TGTGCCAGCAGCCCTGTCGGGGGGAACACTGAAGCTTTCTTT. This translates into CASSPVGGNTEAFF. Looking up the rest from reference TRBV5-4 and TRBJ1-1 gives the full variable domain: ETGVTQSPTHLIKTRGQQVTLRCSSQSGHNTVSWYQQALGQGPQFIFQYYREEENGRGNFPPRFSGLQFPNYSSELNVNALELDDSALYLCASSPVGGNTEAFFGQGTRLTVV.

The chain carries TRBV7-9 and TRBJ1-2; the match to TRBD1 covers 7 bases. CDR3 length: 12 residues. Germline V CDR1 and CDR2: SEHNR, FQNEAQ (reference sequence). Trimming took 2 bases from V and 8 from J; bases not matched to a gene: 2. The CDR3 DNA reads as TGTGCCAGCAGCTTAACAGGGGTAGGCTACACCTTC. It translates to CASSLTGVGYTF.

V and J are TRBV6-6 and TRBJ2-1; tentatively, D is TRBD2 (5 bases). The CDR3 has 15 residues. Germline values: CDR1 MNHNY, CDR2 SVGAGI (reference sequence). Trimming shortened V by 5 bases and J by 7 bases, and 18 bases separated the two germline ends. The CDR3 DNA is TGTGCCAGCAGTCCCCGAGCGGTCAGTGGGAATGAGCAGTTCTTC. This translates into CASSPRAVSGNEQFF.

The rearrangement uses TRBV5-1 and TRBJ2-5, with 7 bases matching TRBD2. The germline V gene has CDR1 SGHRS and CDR2 YFSETQ. J lost 4 bases, V lost 2 bases, and 2 bases had no gene match. This CDR3 region has 13 residues. CDR3 in amino acids: CASSLAGRETQYF. In DNA, the CDR3 is TGCGCCAGCAGCTTAGCGGGACGAGAGACCCAGTACTTC.

The chain links TRBV5-8 to TRBJ2-3; 8 nucleotides match TRBD1. Germline loops: CDR1 SGHTS, CDR2 YDEGEE. This CDR3 has 15 residues. With V trimmed by 2 bases and J by 2 bases, 4 bases remained unmatched. The CDR3 DNA reads TGTGCCAGCAGCTTCGGACAGGGATACACAGATACGCAGTATTTT. Protein product: CASSFGQGYTDTQYF. Complete variable domain (other parts from reference TRBV5-8 and TRBJ2-3): EAGVTQSPTHLIKTRGQQATLRCSPISGHTSVYWYQQALGLGLQFLLWYDEGEERNRGNFPPRFSGRQFPNYSSELNVNALELEDSALYLCASSFGQGYTDTQYFGPGTRLTVL.